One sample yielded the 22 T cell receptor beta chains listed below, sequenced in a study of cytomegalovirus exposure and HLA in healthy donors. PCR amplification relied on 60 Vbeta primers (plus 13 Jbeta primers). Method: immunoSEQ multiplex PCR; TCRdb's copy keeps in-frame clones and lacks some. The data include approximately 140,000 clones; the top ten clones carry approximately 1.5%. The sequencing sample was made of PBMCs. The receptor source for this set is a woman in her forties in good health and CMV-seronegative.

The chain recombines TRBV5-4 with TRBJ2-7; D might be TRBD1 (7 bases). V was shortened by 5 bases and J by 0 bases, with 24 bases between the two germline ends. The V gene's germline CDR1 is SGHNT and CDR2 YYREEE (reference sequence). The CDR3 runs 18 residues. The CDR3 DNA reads TGTGCCAGCAGTCGTCGACAGGGAGGCGCCCGTTTCTCCTACGAGCAGTACGTC. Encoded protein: CASSRRQGGARFSYEQYV.

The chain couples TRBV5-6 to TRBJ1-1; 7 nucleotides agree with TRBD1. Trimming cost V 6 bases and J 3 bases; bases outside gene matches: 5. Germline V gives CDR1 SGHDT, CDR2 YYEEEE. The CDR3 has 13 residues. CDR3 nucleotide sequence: TGTGCCAGCACTCCAGGGGGGTACACTGAAGCTTTCTTT. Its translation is CASTPGGYTEAFF.

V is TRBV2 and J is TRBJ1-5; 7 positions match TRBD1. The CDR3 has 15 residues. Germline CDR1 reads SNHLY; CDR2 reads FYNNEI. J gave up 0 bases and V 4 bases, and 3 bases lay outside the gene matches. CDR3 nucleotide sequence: TGTGCCAGCAGTGGACAGGGATCTAGCAATCAGCCCCAGCATTTT. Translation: CASSGQGSSNQPQHF.

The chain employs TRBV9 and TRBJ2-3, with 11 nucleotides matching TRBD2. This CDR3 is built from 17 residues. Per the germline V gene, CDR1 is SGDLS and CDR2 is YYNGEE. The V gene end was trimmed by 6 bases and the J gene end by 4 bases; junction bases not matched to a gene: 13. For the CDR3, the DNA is TGTGCCAGCAACGGGGTAGCGGGGGGGCGATTGTCAGATACGCAGTATTTT. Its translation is CASNGVAGGRLSDTQYF.

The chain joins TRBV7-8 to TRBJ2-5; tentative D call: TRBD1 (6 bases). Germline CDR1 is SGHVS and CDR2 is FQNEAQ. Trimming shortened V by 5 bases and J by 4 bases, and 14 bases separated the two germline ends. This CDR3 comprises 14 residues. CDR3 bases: TGTGCCAGCAGCATTAGCAGGGGACGAGAGACCCAGTACTTC. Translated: CASSISRGRETQYF.

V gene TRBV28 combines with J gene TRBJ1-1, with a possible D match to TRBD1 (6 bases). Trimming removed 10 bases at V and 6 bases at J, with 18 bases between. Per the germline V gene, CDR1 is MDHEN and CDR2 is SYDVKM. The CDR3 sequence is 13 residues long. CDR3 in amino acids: CATFPGGQAEAFF. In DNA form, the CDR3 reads TGTGCCACCTTCCCGGGGGGGCAGGCTGAAGCTTTCTTT.

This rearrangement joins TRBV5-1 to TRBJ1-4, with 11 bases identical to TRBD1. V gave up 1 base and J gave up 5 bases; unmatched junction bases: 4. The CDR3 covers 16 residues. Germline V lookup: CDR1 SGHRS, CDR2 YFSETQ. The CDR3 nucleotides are TGCGCCAGCAGCTTGTACGGGACAGGGGGGAATGAAAAACTGTTTTTT. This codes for CASSLYGTGGNEKLFF.

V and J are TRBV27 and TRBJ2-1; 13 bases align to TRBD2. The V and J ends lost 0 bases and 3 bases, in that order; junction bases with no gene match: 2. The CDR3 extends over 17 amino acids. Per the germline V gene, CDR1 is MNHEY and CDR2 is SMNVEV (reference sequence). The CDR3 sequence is CASSLSLAGGFYNEQFF. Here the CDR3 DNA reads TGTGCCAGCAGTTTATCACTAGCGGGGGGGTTCTACAATGAGCAGTTCTTC.

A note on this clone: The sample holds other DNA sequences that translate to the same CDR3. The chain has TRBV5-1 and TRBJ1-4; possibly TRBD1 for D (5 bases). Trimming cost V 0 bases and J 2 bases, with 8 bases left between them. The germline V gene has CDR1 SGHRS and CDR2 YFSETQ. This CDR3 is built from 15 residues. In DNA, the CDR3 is TGCGCCAGCAGCTTGGCCGGGACTACTAATGAAAAACTGTTTTTT. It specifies CASSLAGTTNEKLFF.

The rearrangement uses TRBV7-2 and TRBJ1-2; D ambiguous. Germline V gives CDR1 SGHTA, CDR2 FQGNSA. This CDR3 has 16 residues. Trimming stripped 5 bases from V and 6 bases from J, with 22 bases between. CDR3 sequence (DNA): TGTGCCAGCAGCCCCCCTGAGGTTTTGAGCTGGGATGGCTACACCTTC. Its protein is CASSPPEVLSWDGYTF.

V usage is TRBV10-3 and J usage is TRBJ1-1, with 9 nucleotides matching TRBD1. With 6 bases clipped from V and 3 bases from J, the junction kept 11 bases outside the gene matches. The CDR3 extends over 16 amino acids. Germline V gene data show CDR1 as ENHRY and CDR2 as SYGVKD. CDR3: CAIRNTGGGWHTEAFF. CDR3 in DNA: TGTGCCATCAGGAATACAGGGGGCGGATGGCACACTGAAGCTTTCTTT.

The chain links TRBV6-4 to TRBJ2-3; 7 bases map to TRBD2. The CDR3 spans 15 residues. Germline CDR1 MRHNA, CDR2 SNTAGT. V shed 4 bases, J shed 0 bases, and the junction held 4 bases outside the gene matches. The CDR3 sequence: CASSAASGSTDTQYF. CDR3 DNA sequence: TGTGCCAGCAGTGCGGCTAGCGGTAGCACAGATACGCAGTATTTT.

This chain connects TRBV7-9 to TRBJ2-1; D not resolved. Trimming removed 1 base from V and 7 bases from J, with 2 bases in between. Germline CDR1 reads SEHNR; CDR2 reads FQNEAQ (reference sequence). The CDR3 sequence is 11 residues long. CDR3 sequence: CASSLVNEQFF. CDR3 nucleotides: TGTGCCAGCAGCTTAGTAAATGAGCAGTTCTTC.

The CDR3 protein is CASSLVSTAELFF. CDR3 bases: TGTGCCAGCAGCTTAGTTTCTACCGCGGAACTGTTTTTT. The chain recombines TRBV7-9 with TRBJ1-4, with D unresolved. From germline, CDR1 is SEHNR and CDR2 FQNEAQ (reference sequence). The V and J ends lost 1 base and 12 bases respectively, with 12 bases between them. The CDR3 covers 13 residues. Complete variable domain (other parts from reference TRBV7-9 and TRBJ1-4): DTGVSQNPRHKITKRGQNVTFRCDPISEHNRLYWYRQTLGQGPEFLTYFQNEAQLEKSRLLSDRFSAERPKGSFSTLEIQRTEQGDSAMYLCASSLVSTAELFFGSGTQLSVL.

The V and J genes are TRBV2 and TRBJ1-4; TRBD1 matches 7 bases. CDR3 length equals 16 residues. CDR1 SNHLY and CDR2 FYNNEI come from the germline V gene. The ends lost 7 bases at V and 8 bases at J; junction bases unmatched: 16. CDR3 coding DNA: TGTGCCAGCACCCTCCCCGGACAGGAGGTGGGGGAAAAACTGTTTTTT. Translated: CASTLPGQEVGEKLFF.

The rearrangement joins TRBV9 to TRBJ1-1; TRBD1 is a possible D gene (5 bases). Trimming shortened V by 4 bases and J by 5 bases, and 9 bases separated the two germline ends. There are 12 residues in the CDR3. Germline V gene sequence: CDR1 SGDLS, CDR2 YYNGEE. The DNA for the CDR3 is TGTGCCAGCAGCCCGGGGGAGACTGAAGCTTTCTTT. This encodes CASSPGETEAFF.

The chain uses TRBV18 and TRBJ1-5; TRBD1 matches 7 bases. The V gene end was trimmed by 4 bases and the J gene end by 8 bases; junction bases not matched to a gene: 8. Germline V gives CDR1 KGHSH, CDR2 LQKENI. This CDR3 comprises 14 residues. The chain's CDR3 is CASSRDDRAKPQHF. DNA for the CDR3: TGTGCCAGCTCACGCGACGACAGGGCCAAGCCCCAGCATTTT. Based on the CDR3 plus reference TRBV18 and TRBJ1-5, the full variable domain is NAGVMQNPRHLVRRRGQEARLRCSPMKGHSHVYWYRQLPEEGLKFMVYLQKENIIDESGMPKERFSAEFPKEGPSILRIQQVVRGDSAAYFCASSRDDRAKPQHFGDGTRLSIL.

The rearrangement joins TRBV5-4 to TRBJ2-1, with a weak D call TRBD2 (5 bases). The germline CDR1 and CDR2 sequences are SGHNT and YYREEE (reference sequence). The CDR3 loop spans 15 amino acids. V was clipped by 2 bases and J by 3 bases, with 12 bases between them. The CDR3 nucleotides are TGTGCCAGCAGCTTCGGACTCCTAGACTACAATGAGCAGTTCTTC. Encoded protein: CASSFGLLDYNEQFF.

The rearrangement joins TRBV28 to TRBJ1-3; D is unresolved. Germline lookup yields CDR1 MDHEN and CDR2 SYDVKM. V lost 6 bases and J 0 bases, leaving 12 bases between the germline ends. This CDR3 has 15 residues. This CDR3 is CASRSGGLSGNTIYF. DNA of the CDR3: TGTGCCAGCAGGTCCGGCGGCCTCTCTGGAAACACCATATATTTT.

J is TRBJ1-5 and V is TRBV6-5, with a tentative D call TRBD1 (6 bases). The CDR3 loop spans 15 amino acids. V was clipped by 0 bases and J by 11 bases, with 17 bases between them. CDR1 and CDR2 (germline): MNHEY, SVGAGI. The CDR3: CASSYSIELKGAQHF. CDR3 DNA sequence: TGTGCCAGCAGTTACTCGATAGAGTTGAAGGGGGCCCAGCATTTT.

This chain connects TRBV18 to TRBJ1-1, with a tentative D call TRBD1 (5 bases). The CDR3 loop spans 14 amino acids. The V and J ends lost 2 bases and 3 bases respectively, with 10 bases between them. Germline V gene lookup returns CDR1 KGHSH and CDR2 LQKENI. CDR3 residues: CASSPRQGDTEAFF. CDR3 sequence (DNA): TGTGCCAGCTCACCAAGGCAGGGCGACACTGAAGCTTTCTTT. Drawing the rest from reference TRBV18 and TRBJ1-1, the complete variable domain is NAGVMQNPRHLVRRRGQEARLRCSPMKGHSHVYWYRQLPEEGLKFMVYLQKENIIDESGMPKERFSAEFPKEGPSILRIQQVVRGDSAAYFCASSPRQGDTEAFFGQGTRLTVV.

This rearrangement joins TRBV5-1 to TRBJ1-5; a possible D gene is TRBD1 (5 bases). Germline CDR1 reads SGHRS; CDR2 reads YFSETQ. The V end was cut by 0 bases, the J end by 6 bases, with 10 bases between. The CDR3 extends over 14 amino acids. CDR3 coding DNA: TGCGCCAGCAGCTTGGTGGGGGGAGGTCAGCCCCAGCATTTT. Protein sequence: CASSLVGGGQPQHF.